By proportion, the clone carrying this T cell receptor (beta chain) is medium-sized (0.01 to 0.1%). Its antigen is not known. The data are from a study of neurological immune-mediated disorders. Overall study results and limits: The expanded clones of different subjects shared no CDR3 amino acid sequences (suggesting private repertoires in all groups).

Over 200 million TCR-beta sequences, together covering 15-18 subjects, were produced by every individual sequencing run that was carried out. TCRdb independently ran MiXCR on the 5' RACE reads; one entry per CDR3 protein. The sample lists under 75,000 distinct CDR3 sequences, around 3.4% occurring once. The CDR3 runs to 14 residues. Germline values: CDR1 SEHNR, CDR2 FQNEAQ (reference sequence). Germline trimming cut 6 bases from V and 6 bases from J; bases unmatched to any gene: 8. The starting material, 2 million PBMCs stored at -80 C, gave rise to the unsorted libraries. Input material: PBMCs. This clonotype was obtained from a woman between 55 and 75 years old with multiple sclerosis. The chain couples TRBV7-9 to TRBJ1-2; 9 bases line up with TRBD1. The CDR3 DNA reads as TGTGCCAGCAGACGGGACAGGGTATTTGATGGCTACACCTTC. This gives the protein CASRRDRVFDGYTF.